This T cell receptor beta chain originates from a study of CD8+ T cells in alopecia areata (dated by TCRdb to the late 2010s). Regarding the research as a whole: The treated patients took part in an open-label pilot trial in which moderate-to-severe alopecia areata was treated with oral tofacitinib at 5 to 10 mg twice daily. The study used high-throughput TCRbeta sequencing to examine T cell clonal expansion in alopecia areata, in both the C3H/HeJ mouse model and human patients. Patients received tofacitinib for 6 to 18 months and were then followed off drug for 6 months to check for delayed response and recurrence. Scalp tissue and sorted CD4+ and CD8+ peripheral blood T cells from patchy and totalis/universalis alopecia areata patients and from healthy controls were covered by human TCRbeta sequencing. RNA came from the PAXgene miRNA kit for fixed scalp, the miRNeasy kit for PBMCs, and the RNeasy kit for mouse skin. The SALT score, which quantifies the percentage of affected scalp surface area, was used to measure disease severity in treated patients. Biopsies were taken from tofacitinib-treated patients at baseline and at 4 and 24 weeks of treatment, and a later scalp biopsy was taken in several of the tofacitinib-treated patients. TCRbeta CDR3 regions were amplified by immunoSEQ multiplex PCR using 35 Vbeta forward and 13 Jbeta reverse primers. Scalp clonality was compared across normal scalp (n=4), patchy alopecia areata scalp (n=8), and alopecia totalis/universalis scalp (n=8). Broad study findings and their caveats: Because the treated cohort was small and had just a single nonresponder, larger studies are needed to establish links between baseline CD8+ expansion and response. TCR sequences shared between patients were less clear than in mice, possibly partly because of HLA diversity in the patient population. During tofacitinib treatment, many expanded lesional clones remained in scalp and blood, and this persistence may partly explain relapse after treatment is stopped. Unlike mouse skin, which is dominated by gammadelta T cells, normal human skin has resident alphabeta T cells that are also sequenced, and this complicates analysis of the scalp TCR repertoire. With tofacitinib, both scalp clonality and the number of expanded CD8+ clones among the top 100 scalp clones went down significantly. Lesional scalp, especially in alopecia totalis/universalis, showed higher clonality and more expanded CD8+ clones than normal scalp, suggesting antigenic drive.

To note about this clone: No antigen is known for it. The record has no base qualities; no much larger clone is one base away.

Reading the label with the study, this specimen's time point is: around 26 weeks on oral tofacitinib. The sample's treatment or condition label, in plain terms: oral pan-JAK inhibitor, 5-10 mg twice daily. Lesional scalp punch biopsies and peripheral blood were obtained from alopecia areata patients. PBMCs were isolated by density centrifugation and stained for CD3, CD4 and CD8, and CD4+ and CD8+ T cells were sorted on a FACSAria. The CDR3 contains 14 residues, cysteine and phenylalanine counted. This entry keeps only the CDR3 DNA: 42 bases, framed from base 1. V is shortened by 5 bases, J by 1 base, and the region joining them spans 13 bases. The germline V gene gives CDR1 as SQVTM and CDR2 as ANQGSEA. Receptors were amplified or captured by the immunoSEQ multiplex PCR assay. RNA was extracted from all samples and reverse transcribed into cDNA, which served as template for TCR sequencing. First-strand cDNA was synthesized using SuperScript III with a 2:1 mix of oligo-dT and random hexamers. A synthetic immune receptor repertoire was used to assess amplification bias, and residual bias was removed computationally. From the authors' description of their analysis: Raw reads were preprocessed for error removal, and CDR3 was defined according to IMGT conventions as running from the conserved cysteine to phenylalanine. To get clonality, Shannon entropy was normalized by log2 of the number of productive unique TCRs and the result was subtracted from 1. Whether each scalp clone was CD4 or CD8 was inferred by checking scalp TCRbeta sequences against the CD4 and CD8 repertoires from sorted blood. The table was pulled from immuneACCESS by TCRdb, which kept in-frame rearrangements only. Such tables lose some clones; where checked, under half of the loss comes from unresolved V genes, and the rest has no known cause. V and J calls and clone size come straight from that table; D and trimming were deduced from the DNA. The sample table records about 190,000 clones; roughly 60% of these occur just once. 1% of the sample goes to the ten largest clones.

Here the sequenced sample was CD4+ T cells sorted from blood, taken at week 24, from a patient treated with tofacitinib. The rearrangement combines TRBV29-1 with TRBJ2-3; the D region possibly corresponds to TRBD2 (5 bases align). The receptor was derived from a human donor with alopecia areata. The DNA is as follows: TGCAGCGTTCGTCAGCGGATCCGCACAGATACGCAGTATTTT. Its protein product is CSVRQRIRTDTQYF.